The 27 T cell receptor beta chains given below trace back to one sample, sequenced in a study of blood T cell repertoires in COVID-19. Profiling relied on immunoSEQ multiplex PCR, and the TCRdb table lists in-frame clones only, not all of them. The sample holds roughly 300,000 clones, about 86% seen once. Material: PBMCs or T cells enriched from blood (not recorded which). The source of these receptors is a woman aged 40-49 years with acute COVID-19.

This chain links TRBV7-6 with TRBJ1-6; 9 nucleotides line up with TRBD1. This CDR3 has 12 residues. J gave up 12 bases and V 4 bases, and 1 base lay outside the gene matches. In germline, CDR1 is SGHVS, CDR2 FNYEAQ. The CDR3 region has the DNA TGTGCCAGCAGCTCGACAGGGGGACCCCTCCACTTT. Protein sequence: CASSSTGGPLHF.

This chain joins TRBV4-2 and TRBJ2-5; 7 bases line up with TRBD1. CDR3 length: 20 residues. Germline V gives CDR1 LGHNA, CDR2 YNFKEQ. Trimming at V came to 1 base and at J to 5 bases, leaving 22 bases not matched to a gene. CDR3 in DNA: TGTGCCAGCAGCCAAGTCCCCTCATCCAGGGGGACACTGGACGTGGAGACCCAGTACTTC. Translation gives CASSQVPSSRGTLDVETQYF.

The CDR3 spells CASSQDRFGREGQLSNTGELFF. CDR3 in DNA: TGCGCCAGCAGCCAAGATCGGTTCGGGCGGGAGGGCCAATTGTCGAACACCGGGGAGCTGTTTTTT. The chain recombines TRBV4-3 with TRBJ2-2, with TRBD2 matching 9 bases. The CDR3 contains 22 residues. V trimming: 0 bases; J trimming: 0 bases; junction bases outside the gene matches: 17. Germline V lookup: CDR1 LGHNA, CDR2 YSLEER.

This chain uses TRBV18 with TRBJ1-1; D is unclear. The CDR3 extends over 17 amino acids. Deletions cut 3 bases from V and 3 bases from J, with 20 bases between. Germline assignment: CDR1 KGHSH and CDR2 LQKENI. The CDR3 bases are TGTGCCAGCTCACCCTATGTGGTCGGGGATTGGCACACTGAAGCTTTCTTT. This encodes CASSPYVVGDWHTEAFF.

The chain joins TRBV7-3 to TRBJ1-1; D gene unclear. V lost 5 bases and J 1 base, leaving 8 bases between the germline ends. CDR1 and CDR2 from the germline V gene are SGHTA and FQGTGA. This CDR3 has 13 amino acids. The CDR3 loop reads CASSVQENTEAFF. Here the CDR3 DNA reads TGTGCCAGCAGCGTTCAGGAGAACACTGAAGCTTTCTTT.

The chain couples TRBV13 to TRBJ1-2; tentatively, D is TRBD1 (5 bases). Trimming cost V 2 bases and J 0 bases, with 16 bases left between them. Looked up from germline, CDR1 is PRHDT and CDR2 is FYEKMQ (reference sequence). The CDR3 loop spans 17 amino acids. DNA of the CDR3: TGTGCCAGCAGCTTATCCTTGGGAGGGACTACTAACTATGGCTACACCTTC. This encodes CASSLSLGGTTNYGYTF.

This chain links TRBV7-8 with TRBJ2-7, with 8 bases identical to TRBD1. Germline V lookup: CDR1 SGHVS, CDR2 FQNEAQ. V shed 5 bases, J shed 6 bases, and the junction held 3 bases outside the gene matches. The CDR3 runs to 12 residues. CDR3 loop: CASSLDRGEQYF. The CDR3 DNA is TGTGCCAGCAGCCTCGACAGGGGCGAGCAGTACTTC.

A note on this clone: At one of its ends the junction is not consistent with the germline gene, which may arise from a read error. V and J are TRBV11-2 and TRBJ2-7; perhaps TRBD2 as D (5 bases). CDR1 SGHAT and CDR2 FQNNGV come from the germline V gene. This CDR3 has 12 amino acids. The CDR3 sequence is CASSLGWSGGDF. CDR3 DNA sequence: TGTGCCAGCAGCTTAGGCTGGTCAGGAGGCGACTTC.

The chain employs TRBV2 and TRBJ1-4, with a tentative D call TRBD1 (6 bases). This CDR3 region has 13 residues. Between the trimmed V and J ends, which lost 7 bases and 8 bases, there was a span of 14 bases. The germline CDR1 and CDR2 sequences are SNHLY and FYNNEI. CDR3 sequence: CASTVDRNEKLFF. As DNA, the CDR3 is TGTGCCAGCACCGTGGACAGAAACGAAAAACTGTTTTTT.

This rearrangement joins TRBV5-6 to TRBJ1-2; D is unclear. Between the trimmed V and J ends, which lost 1 base and 4 bases, there was a span of 8 bases. CDR1 is SGHDT, CDR2 YYEEEE, per germline. The CDR3 length is 13 residues. The chain's CDR3 is CASSLPGSYGYTF. In DNA, the CDR3 is TGTGCCAGCAGCTTGCCAGGAAGCTATGGCTACACCTTC.

The chain recombines TRBV7-2 with TRBJ1-5; TRBD1 is a possible D gene (5 bases). The V and J ends lost 1 base and 6 bases respectively, with 13 bases between them. CDR1 is SGHTA, CDR2 FQGNSA, per germline. The CDR3 sequence is 15 residues long. CDR3 sequence reads: CASSLVWQGTQPQHF. The CDR3 DNA is TGTGCCAGCAGCTTAGTTTGGCAGGGTACTCAGCCCCAGCATTTT. Looking up the rest from reference TRBV7-2 and TRBJ1-5 gives the full variable domain: GAGVSQSPSNKVTEKGKDVELRCDPISGHTALYWYRQSLGQGLEFLIYFQGNSAPDKSGLPSDRFSAERTGGSVSTLTIQRTQQEDSAVYLCASSLVWQGTQPQHFGDGTRLSIL.

V is TRBV11-1 and J is TRBJ2-1; 7 bases fit TRBD1. The CDR3 has 16 residues. The V gene's germline CDR1 is SGHAT and CDR2 FQDESV (reference sequence). V was pared by 4 bases and J by 0 bases, with 6 bases of the junction left unmatched. The CDR3 region is CASSSRQGPSYNEQFF. In DNA form, the CDR3 reads TGTGCCAGCAGCTCAAGACAGGGACCCTCCTACAATGAGCAGTTCTTC.

This rearrangement joins TRBV18 to TRBJ2-7; D ambiguous. The CDR3 extends over 13 amino acids. Trimming took 2 bases from V and 3 from J, leaving 8 bases between them. Germline V gives CDR1 KGHSH, CDR2 LQKENI. The chain's CDR3 is CASSPNPGYEQYF. As DNA, the CDR3 is TGTGCCAGCTCACCAAACCCGGGCTACGAGCAGTACTTC.

The chain combines TRBV5-1 with TRBJ2-1, with 7 bases lining up with TRBD1. The CDR3 runs to 20 residues. The V segment lost 2 bases and the J segment 0 bases; nucleotides outside the gene matches: 17. Germline V lookup: CDR1 SGHRS, CDR2 YFSETQ. The DNA of the CDR3 is TGCGCCAGCAGCTTCCGGGACAGAGAAAACTTACTTAGCTCCTACAATGAGCAGTTCTTC. As protein: CASSFRDRENLLSSYNEQFF.

This clone has only a few counts. V and J are TRBV7-2 and TRBJ1-5, with TRBD1 identical over 8 bases. CDR3 length: 15 amino acids. The J segment lost 5 bases and the V segment lost 5 bases, leaving 8 bases of the junction unmatched. The V gene's germline CDR1 is SGHTA and CDR2 FQGNSA. The CDR3 DNA reads as TGTGCCAGCAGCCAAACGGCAGGGGGCCATCAGCCCCAGCATTTT. It is translated as CASSQTAGGHQPQHF. The full variable domain, completed using reference TRBV7-2 and TRBJ1-5, is GAGVSQSPSNKVTEKGKDVELRCDPISGHTALYWYRQSLGQGLEFLIYFQGNSAPDKSGLPSDRFSAERTGGSVSTLTIQRTQQEDSAVYLCASSQTAGGHQPQHFGDGTRLSIL.

This chain uses TRBV5-1 with TRBJ2-5, with D maybe TRBD1 (5 bases). The germline V gene has CDR1 SGHRS and CDR2 YFSETQ. The CDR3 is made up of 14 amino acids. V was pared by 0 bases and J by 3 bases, with 9 bases between. The DNA for the CDR3 is TGCGCCAGCAGCTTGGGGACAACGAAAGAGACCCAGTACTTC. Its protein is CASSLGTTKETQYF. Drawing the rest from reference TRBV5-1 and TRBJ2-5, the complete variable domain is KAGVTQTPRYLIKTRGQQVTLSCSPISGHRSVSWYQQTPGQGLQFLFEYFSETQRNKGNFPGRFSGRQFSNSRSEMNVSTLELGDSALYLCASSLGTTKETQYFGPGTRLLVL.

The CDR3 is CASSLSGAGGEQYF. CDR3 bases: TGTGCCAGCAGCCTTAGCGGGGCGGGCGGTGAGCAGTACTTC. The chain is built from TRBV5-4 and TRBJ2-7, with 8 bases identical to TRBD2. The CDR3 extends over 14 amino acids. Looked up from germline, CDR1 is SGHNT and CDR2 is YYREEE (reference sequence). The V and J ends lost 4 bases and 7 bases, in that order; junction bases with no gene match: 10.

V usage is TRBV6-4 and J usage is TRBJ1-6, with TRBD1 identical over 7 bases. Germline V gene sequence: CDR1 MRHNA, CDR2 SNTAGT. The J segment lost 8 bases and the V segment lost 8 bases, leaving 12 bases of the junction unmatched. The CDR3 extends over 15 amino acids. The CDR3 is CASRKLPRGDSPLHF. CDR3 nucleotides: TGTGCCAGCCGAAAGCTGCCCAGGGGGGATTCACCCCTCCACTTT.

The rearrangement joins TRBV18 to TRBJ1-2; the D gene is possibly TRBD1 (6 bases). The CDR3 has 14 amino acids. CDR1 and CDR2 from the germline V gene are KGHSH and LQKENI. V lost 3 bases, J lost 2 bases, and 10 bases lay in between. Written as DNA, the CDR3 is TGTGCCAGCTCACCGTCGACAGGAAACTATGGCTACACCTTC. Its translation: CASSPSTGNYGYTF.

This chain joins TRBV5-1 and TRBJ1-6; TRBD1 agrees at 8 bases. The length of the CDR3 is 14 residues. The V gene end was trimmed by 4 bases and the J gene end by 7 bases; junction bases not matched to a gene: 4. Germline V gene sequence: CDR1 SGHRS, CDR2 YFSETQ. The CDR3 DNA reads as TGCGCCAGCAGCCAGGGACAGGCGAATTCACCCCTCCACTTT. Translation: CASSQGQANSPLHF.

A single count supports this clone. The CDR3 DNA sequence: TGTGCCAGCAGCTTAGAGGGGATCATGAACACTGAAGCTTTCTTT. It translates to CASSLEGIMNTEAFF. The chain employs TRBV7-9 and TRBJ1-1; possible D gene TRBD1, 5 bases. CDR3 length equals 15 residues. The ends were cut back, 1 base at V and 0 bases at J, with 9 bases in the middle. The V gene's germline CDR1 is SEHNR and CDR2 FQNEAQ (reference sequence).

The chain is built from TRBV7-9 and TRBJ2-3; 10 bases match TRBD1. Germline V gene lookup returns CDR1 SEHNR and CDR2 FQNEAQ (reference sequence). The CDR3 is 16 amino acids. The V segment lost 4 bases and the J segment 1 base; nucleotides outside the gene matches: 5. CDR3 region: CASSSRDRGRTDTQYF. CDR3 nucleotide sequence: TGTGCCAGCAGCTCGCGAGACAGGGGGCGCACAGATACGCAGTATTTT.

This chain's CDR3 is CASSGTSGSNEQYF. The CDR3 DNA is TGTGCCAGCAGCGGGACTAGCGGGAGCAACGAGCAGTACTTC. This chain connects TRBV5-5 to TRBJ2-7, with TRBD2 identical over 14 bases. With V trimmed by 4 bases and J by 5 bases, 2 bases remained unmatched. CDR1 SGHKS and CDR2 YYEKEE come from the germline V gene (reference sequence). The CDR3 spans 14 residues.

The chain has TRBV20-1 and TRBJ2-1; a weak D match, TRBD1 (5 bases). Trimming took 3 bases from V and 10 from J, leaving 7 bases between them. There are 10 residues in the CDR3. Germline-derived CDR1 and CDR2 are DFQATT and SNEGSKA (reference sequence). CDR3 nucleotide sequence: TGCAGTGCTAGCGCAGGGGAGCAGTTCTTC. This encodes CSASAGEQFF.

The chain is built from TRBV7-2 and TRBJ2-1; 10 bases are shared with TRBD2. The CDR3 has 16 amino acids. The germline V gene has CDR1 SGHTA and CDR2 FQGNSA. Unmatched junction bases numbered 8, after V lost 5 bases and J lost 4 bases. CDR3 in amino acids: CASSLRLAGIYNEQFF. The CDR3 coding sequence is TGTGCCAGCAGCCTTAGACTAGCGGGTATTTACAATGAGCAGTTCTTC.

The V gene is TRBV5-4, the J gene TRBJ2-6, with D tentatively TRBD1 (5 bases). There are 15 residues in the CDR3. Deletions cut 4 bases from V and 1 base from J, with 9 bases between. CDR1 and CDR2 (germline): SGHNT, YYREEE (reference sequence). This chain's CDR3 is CASSQGVSGANVLTF. As DNA, the CDR3 is TGTGCCAGCAGCCAAGGGGTATCTGGGGCCAACGTCCTGACTTTC.

This chain connects TRBV5-1 to TRBJ1-1; D is unresolved. The CDR3 contains 15 residues. Between the trimmed V and J ends, which lost 3 bases and 0 bases, there was a span of 12 bases. Germline V lookup: CDR1 SGHRS, CDR2 YFSETQ. Here the CDR3 DNA reads TGCGCCAGCAGCTACACGATCGGGGTGAACACTGAAGCTTTCTTT. Residues: CASSYTIGVNTEAFF.